What follows are 9 T cell receptor beta chains derived from one specimen sequenced in a study of CD8 T cells in ankylosing spondylitis. TCRdb reprocessed the 5' RACE reads via MiXCR and lists one record per CDR3 protein. In the table there are 350,000 to 450,000 distinct CDR3 sequences, roughly 20% of which are singletons. Sequencing used blood, either unsorted or a sorted T cell fraction (not recorded which). All receptors derive from a male donor with ankylosing spondylitis or in good health (not recorded which).

The rearrangement links TRBV12-3 or TRBV12-4 to TRBJ2-3, with D unresolved. The V and J ends lost 1 base and 8 bases respectively, with 13 bases between them. The CDR3 length is 14 residues. The CDR3 region has the DNA TGTGCCAGCAGTTTAGTATCCGGTTTTGGTACGCAGTATTTT. Encoded protein: CASSLVSGFGTQYF.

The chain employs TRBV7-2 and TRBJ2-1, with TRBD1 identical over 9 bases. The CDR3 totals 15 residues. Germline V CDR1 and CDR2: SGHTA, FQGNSA. V was clipped by 3 bases and J by 6 bases; unmatched bases: 6. The CDR3 here is CASSLSWTGVNEQFF. CDR3 in DNA: TGTGCCAGCAGCTTGAGCTGGACAGGGGTCAATGAGCAGTTCTTC.

This clonotype was observed a handful of times. The V gene is TRBV5-6, the J gene TRBJ2-4, with 9 nucleotides matching TRBD1. This CDR3 comprises 18 residues. J lost 1 base, V lost 4 bases, and 12 bases had no gene match. The germline gives CDR1 SGHDT, CDR2 YYEEEE. For the CDR3, the DNA is TGTGCCAGCAGCATCTCGATGGGGACAGGGACGGCCAAAAACATTCAGTACTTC. Amino acids: CASSISMGTGTAKNIQYF.

This clonotype was seen a handful of times. The chain joins TRBV6-1 to TRBJ2-2, with D possibly matching TRBD2 (6 bases). CDR1 and CDR2 from the germline V gene are MNHNS and SASEGT. Trimming took 6 bases from V and 1 from J, leaving 12 bases between them. The CDR3 is 15 amino acids. The CDR3: CASRSGTVNTGELFF. CDR3 sequence (DNA): TGTGCCAGCAGGTCGGGGACTGTGAACACCGGGGAGCTGTTTTTT.

The J gene is TRBJ1-6, the V gene TRBV4-2; D is undetermined. The V gene's germline CDR1 is LGHNA and CDR2 YNFKEQ. This CDR3 spans 12 amino acids. Trimming took off 4 bases at V and 6 bases at J, with 4 bases between the two ends. The CDR3 protein is CASSPSNSPLHF. In DNA form, the CDR3 reads TGTGCCAGCAGCCCTAGTAATTCACCCCTCCACTTT.

This clonotype was seen repeatedly, ten times or more. The chain is built from TRBV6-4 and TRBJ2-3, with D unclear. Trimming took 3 bases from V and 2 from J, leaving 9 bases between them. The CDR3 sequence is 14 residues long. Germline CDR1 and CDR2: MRHNA and SNTAGT. CDR3 nucleotide sequence: TGTGCCAGCAGTGAAGGGCAAGACACAGATACGCAGTATTTT. Its translation: CASSEGQDTDTQYF.

This chain joins TRBV5-1 and TRBJ2-2; D remains ambiguous. With 1 base removed from V and 0 bases from J, the gap between germline ends came to 7 bases. Per germline, CDR1 SGHRS and CDR2 YFSETQ. CDR3 length: 15 amino acids. The CDR3 is CASSLLYPNTGELFF. As DNA, the CDR3 is TGCGCCAGCAGCTTGTTGTACCCGAACACCGGGGAGCTGTTTTTT. Drawing the rest from reference TRBV5-1 and TRBJ2-2, the complete variable domain is KAGVTQTPRYLIKTRGQQVTLSCSPISGHRSVSWYQQTPGQGLQFLFEYFSETQRNKGNFPGRFSGRQFSNSRSEMNVSTLELGDSALYLCASSLLYPNTGELFFGEGSRLTVL.

The chain couples TRBV4-2 to TRBJ2-1; 11 bases are a match to TRBD2. The CDR3 extends over 19 amino acids. V dropped 1 base and J dropped 4; count of bases not matched to a gene: 12. Germline assignment: CDR1 LGHNA and CDR2 YNFKEQ. The CDR3 sequence is CASSQAVGLAGGPYNEQFF. CDR3 bases: TGTGCCAGCAGCCAAGCGGTCGGGCTAGCGGGGGGTCCATACAATGAGCAGTTCTTC.

V is TRBV4-1 and J is TRBJ2-7; weak D call: TRBD2 (5 bases). The CDR3 is 15 residues long. Trimming removed 0 bases at V and 0 bases at J, with 9 bases between. Looked up from germline, CDR1 is MGHRA and CDR2 is YSYEKL. CDR3 sequence reads: CASSQDFGISYEQYF. The CDR3 DNA is TGCGCCAGCAGCCAAGATTTCGGGATCTCCTACGAGCAGTACTTC.